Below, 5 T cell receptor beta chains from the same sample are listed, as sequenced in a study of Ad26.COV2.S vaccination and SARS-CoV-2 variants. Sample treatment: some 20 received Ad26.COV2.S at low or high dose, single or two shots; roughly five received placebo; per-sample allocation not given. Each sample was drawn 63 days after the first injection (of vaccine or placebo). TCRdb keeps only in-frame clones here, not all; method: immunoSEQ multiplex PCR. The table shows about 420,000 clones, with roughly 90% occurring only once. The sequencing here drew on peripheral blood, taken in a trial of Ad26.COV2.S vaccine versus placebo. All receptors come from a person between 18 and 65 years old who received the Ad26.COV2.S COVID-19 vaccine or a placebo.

CDR3 sequence reads: CSVEETLPGEQYF. The CDR3 nucleotides read TGCAGCGTTGAAGAGACCCTCCCGGGGGAGCAGTACTTC. The chain has TRBV29-1 and TRBJ2-7; D might be TRBD2 (5 bases). Between the trimmed V and J ends, which lost 0 bases and 7 bases, there was a span of 13 bases. CDR1 and CDR2 (germline): SQVTM, ANQGSEA. The CDR3 contains 13 residues.

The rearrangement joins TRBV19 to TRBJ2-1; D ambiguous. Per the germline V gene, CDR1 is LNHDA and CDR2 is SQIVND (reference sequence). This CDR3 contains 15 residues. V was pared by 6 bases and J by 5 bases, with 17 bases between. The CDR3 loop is CASRTTPDAHNEQFF. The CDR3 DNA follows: TGTGCCAGTAGGACGACCCCAGATGCTCACAATGAGCAGTTCTTC.

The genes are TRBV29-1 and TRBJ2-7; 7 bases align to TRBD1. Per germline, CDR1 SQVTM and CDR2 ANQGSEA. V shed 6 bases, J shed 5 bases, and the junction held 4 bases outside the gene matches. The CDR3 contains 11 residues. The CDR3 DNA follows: TGCAGCGTAAACAGGGGTGACGAGCAGTACTTC. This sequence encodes CSVNRGDEQYF.

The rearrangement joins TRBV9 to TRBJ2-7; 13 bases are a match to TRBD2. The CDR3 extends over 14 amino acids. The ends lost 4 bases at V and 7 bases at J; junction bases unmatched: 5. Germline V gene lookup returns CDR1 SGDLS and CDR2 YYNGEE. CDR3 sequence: CASSQGTSGVEQYF. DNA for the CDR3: TGTGCCAGCAGCCAAGGGACTAGCGGGGTGGAGCAGTACTTC.

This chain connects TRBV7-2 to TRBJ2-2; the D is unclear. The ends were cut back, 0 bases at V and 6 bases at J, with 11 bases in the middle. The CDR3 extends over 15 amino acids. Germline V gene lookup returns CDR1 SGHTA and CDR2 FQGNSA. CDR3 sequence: CASSLARAWAGELFF. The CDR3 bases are TGTGCCAGCAGCTTAGCTCGGGCGTGGGCCGGGGAGCTGTTTTTT.